The present T cell receptor (beta chain) was sequenced within a study of blood T cell repertoires in COVID-19. Study in general: Whether acute or convalescent, the COVID-19 samples came from the United States, Italy and Spain. T cells, B-cell-depleted T cells, or PBMCs provided the cDNA or gDNA that served as material.

In Seattle, patients joined the study during active infection and were tracked longitudinally. The authors' processing: By means of reference gene primer amplification, nucleated cell counts were estimated. Only in-frame clones appear in the TCRdb table, and some are missing; sequencing was by immunoSEQ multiplex PCR. The V and J calls and clone size were taken over from that table, and D and trimming were inferred from the DNA. Found here are fewer than 60,000 clones, 82% of them singletons; the top ten hold under 14%. The sample consisted of peripheral blood. This clonotype was obtained from an elderly man with COVID-19, enrolled during active disease.

DNA of the CDR3: TGTGCCAGCAGCATAAGGGGACAGGGGGGTATGAACACTGAAGCTTTCTTT. It codes for CASSIRGQGGMNTEAFF. This rearrangement joins TRBV7-2 to TRBJ1-1; 11 nucleotides match TRBD1. The ends lost 5 bases at V and 0 bases at J; junction bases unmatched: 8. The length of the CDR3 is 17 residues. From germline, CDR1 is SGHTA and CDR2 FQGNSA.